This paragraph reports one T cell receptor (delta chain). Trimming stripped 3 bases from V and 0 bases from J, with 31 bases between. This CDR3 comprises 21 residues. Germline values: CDR1 GEAIGNYY, CDR2 EKD. The sample belongs to a study of γδ T cells in repeated Plasmodium falciparum infection. About the research overall: Each infection was followed by sampling at 21 days, plus baseline and some pre-infection draws.

Vgamma9/Vdelta2+ and Vdelta2-negative gammadelta T cells were flow-sorted from PBMC for bulk sequencing. Both TRG and TRD chains were sequenced from each sorted sample. TCRdb re-called the multiplex PCR reads via CATT. The sample contains approximately 50,000 delta-chain clones, about 2% of which appear only once. The sequencing sample was made of gamma-delta T cells from blood. This clonotype was sampled from a pool of human donors (malaria-infected and uninfected, not separated). The J gene is TRDJ1, the V gene TRDV2; possibly TRDD3 for D (6 bases). TCRdb offers no J gene call, so here the DNA was matched to germline to obtain one. CDR3 amino acids: CACDPLGSGRGRPTNTDKLIF. CDR3 DNA sequence: TGTGCCTGTGACCCCCTGGGGAGCGGACGCGGCCGGCCGACCAACACCGATAAACTCATCTTT.